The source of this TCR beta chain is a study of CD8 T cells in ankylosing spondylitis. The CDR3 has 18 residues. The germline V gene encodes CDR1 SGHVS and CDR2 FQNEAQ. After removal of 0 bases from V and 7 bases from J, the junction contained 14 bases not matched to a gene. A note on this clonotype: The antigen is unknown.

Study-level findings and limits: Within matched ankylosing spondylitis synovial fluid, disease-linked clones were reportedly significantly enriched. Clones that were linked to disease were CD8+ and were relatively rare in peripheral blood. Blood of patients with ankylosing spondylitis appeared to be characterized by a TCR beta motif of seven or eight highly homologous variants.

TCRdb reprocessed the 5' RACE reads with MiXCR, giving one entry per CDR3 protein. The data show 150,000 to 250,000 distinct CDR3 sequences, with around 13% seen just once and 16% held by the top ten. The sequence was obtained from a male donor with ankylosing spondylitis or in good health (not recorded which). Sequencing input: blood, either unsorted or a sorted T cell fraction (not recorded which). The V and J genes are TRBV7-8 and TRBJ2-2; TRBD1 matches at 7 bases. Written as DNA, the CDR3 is TGTGCCAGCAGCTTAGCGTTCAATCCAGGGGGTAGTATCGGGGAGCTGTTTTTT. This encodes CASSLAFNPGGSIGELFF.